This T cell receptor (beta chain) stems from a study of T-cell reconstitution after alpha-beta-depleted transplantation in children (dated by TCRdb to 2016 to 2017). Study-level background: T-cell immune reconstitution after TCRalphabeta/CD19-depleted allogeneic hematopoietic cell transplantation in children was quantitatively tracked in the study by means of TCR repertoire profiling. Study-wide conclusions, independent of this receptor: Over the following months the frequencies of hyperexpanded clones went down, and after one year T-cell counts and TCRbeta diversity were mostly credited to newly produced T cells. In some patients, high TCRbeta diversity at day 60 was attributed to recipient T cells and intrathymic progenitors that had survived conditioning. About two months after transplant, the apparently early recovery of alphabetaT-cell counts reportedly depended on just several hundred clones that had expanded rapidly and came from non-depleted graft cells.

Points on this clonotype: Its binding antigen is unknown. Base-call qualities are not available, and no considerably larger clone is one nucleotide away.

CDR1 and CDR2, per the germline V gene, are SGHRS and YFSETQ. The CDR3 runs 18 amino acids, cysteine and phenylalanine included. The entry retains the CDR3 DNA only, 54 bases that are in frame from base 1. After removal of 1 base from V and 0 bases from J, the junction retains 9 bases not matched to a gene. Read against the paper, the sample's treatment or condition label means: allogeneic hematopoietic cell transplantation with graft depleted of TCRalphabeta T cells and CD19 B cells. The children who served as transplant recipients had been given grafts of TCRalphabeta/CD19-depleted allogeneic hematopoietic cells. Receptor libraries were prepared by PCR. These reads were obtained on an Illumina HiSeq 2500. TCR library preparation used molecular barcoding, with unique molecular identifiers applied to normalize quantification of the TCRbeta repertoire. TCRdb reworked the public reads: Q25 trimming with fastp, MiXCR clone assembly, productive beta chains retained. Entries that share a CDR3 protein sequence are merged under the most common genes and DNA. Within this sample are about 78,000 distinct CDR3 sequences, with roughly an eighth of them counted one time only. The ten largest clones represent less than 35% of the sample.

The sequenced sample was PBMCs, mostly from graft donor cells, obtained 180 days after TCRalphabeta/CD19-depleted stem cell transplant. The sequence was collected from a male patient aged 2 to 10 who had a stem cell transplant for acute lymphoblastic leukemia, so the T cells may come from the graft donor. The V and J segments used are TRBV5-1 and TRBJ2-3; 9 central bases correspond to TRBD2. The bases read TGCGCCAGCAGCTTGAGACTAGCGGAGCCCGCTAGCACAGATACGCAGTATTTT. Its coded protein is CASSLRLAEPASTDTQYF.